This T cell receptor beta chain came from a study of T cell responses to AZD1222 COVID-19 vaccine. This clone was picked up a small number of times. Trimming stripped 5 bases from V and 0 bases from J, with 16 bases between. CDR1 is PRHDT, CDR2 FYEKMQ, per germline (reference sequence). The CDR3 has 16 amino acids. Profiling relied on immunoSEQ multiplex PCR, and the TCRdb table lists in-frame clones only, not all of them. The sample lists about 120,000 clones, about 89% occurring once. The origin of this receptor is an adult who received the AZD1222 COVID-19 vaccine. Sequencing was performed on peripheral blood, taken 28 days after the second AZD1222 dose. This chain uses TRBV13 with TRBJ1-1, with no clear D. Here the CDR3 reads CASSPTFMAVNTEAFF. CDR3 DNA sequence: TGTGCCAGCAGCCCCACTTTTATGGCCGTGAACACTGAAGCTTTCTTT.